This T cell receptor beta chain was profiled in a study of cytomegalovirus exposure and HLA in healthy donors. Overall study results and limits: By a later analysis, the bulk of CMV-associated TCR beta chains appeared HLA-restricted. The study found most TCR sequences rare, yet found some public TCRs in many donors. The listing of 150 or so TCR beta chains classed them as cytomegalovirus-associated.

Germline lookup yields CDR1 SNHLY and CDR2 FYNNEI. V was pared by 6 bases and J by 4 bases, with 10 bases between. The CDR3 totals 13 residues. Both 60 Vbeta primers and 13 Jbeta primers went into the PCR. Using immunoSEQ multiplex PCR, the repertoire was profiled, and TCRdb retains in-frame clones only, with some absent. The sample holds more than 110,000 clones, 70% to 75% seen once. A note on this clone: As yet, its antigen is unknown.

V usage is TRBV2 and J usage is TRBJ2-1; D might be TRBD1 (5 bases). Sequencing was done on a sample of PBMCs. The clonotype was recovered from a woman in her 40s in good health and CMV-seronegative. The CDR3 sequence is CASRPDSYNEQFF. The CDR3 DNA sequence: TGTGCCAGCAGACCCGACAGTTACAATGAGCAGTTCTTC.